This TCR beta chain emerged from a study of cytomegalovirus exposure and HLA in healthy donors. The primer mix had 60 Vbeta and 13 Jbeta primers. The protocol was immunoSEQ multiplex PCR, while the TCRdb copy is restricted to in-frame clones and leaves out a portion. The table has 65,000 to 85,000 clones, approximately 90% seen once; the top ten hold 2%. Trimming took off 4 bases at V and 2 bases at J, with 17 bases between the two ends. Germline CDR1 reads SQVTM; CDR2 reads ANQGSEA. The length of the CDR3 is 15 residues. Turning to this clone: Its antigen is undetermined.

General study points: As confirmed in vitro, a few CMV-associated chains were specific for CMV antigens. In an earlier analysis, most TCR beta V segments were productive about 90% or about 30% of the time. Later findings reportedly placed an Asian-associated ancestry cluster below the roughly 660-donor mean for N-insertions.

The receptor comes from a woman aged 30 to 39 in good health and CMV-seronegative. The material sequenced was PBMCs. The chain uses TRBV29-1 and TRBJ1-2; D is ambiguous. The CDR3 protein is CSVGRSYGSNYGYTF. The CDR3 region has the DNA TGCAGCGTTGGAAGGTCGTACGGGTCAAACTATGGCTACACCTTC. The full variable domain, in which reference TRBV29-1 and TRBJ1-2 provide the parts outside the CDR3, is SAVISQKPSRDICQRGTSLTIQCQVDSQVTMMFWYRQQPGQSLTLIATANQGSEATYESGFVIDKFPISRPNLTFSTLTVSNMSPEDSSIYLCSVGRSYGSNYGYTFGSGTRLTVV.